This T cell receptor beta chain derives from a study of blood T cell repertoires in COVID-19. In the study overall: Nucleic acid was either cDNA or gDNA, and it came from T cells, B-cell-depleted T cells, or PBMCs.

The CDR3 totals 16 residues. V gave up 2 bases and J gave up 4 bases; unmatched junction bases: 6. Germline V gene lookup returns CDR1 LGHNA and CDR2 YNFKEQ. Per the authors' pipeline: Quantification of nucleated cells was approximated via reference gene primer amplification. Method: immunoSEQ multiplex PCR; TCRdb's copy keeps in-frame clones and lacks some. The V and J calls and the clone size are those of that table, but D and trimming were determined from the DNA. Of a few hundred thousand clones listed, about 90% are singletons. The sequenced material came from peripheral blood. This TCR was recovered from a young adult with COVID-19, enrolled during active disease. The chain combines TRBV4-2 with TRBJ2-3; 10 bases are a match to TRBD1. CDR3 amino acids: CASSQIFGTGADTQYF. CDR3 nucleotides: TGTGCCAGCAGCCAAATCTTCGGGACAGGGGCAGATACGCAGTATTTT.